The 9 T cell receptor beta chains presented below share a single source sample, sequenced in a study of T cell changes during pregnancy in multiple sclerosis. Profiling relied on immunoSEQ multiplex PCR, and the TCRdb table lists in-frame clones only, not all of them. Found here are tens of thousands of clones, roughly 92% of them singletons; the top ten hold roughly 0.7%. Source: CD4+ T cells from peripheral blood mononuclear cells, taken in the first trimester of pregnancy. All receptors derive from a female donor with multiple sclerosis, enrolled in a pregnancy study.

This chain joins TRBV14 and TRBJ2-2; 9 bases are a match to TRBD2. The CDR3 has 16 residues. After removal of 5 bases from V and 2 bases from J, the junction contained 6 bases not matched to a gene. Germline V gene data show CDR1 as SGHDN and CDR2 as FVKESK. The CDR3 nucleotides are TGTGCCAGCAGCTATTTAGCGGGAGTAAACACCGGGGAGCTGTTTTTT. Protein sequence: CASSYLAGVNTGELFF.

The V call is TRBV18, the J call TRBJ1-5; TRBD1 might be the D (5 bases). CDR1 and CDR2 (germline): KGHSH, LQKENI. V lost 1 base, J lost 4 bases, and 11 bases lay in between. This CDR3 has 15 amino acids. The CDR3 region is CASSPLSGGNQPQHF. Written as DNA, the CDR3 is TGTGCCAGCTCACCACTGAGCGGGGGGAATCAGCCCCAGCATTTT.

The CDR3 protein is CASSLLPGQRHEQYF. As DNA, the CDR3 is TGTGCCAGCAGTTTGTTACCGGGACAGAGACACGAGCAGTACTTC. The genes are TRBV6-7 and TRBJ2-7, with 7 bases that match TRBD1. TRBV6-7 is an open reading frame, and its role is uncertain. CDR3 size: 15 residues. V lost 4 bases to trimming and J lost 5 bases; unmatched junction nucleotides: 11.

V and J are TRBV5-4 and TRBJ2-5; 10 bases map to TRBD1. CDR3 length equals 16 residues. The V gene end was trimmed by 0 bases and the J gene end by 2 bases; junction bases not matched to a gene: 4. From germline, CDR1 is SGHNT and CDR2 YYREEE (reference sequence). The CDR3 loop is CASSLVGTGVQETQYF. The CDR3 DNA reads TGTGCCAGCAGCTTGGTAGGGACAGGGGTTCAAGAGACCCAGTACTTC.

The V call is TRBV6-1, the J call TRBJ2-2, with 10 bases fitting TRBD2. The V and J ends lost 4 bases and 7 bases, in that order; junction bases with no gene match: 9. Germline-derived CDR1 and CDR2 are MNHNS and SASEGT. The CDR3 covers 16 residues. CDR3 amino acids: CASSGSGTSVGGELFF. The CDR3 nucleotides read TGTGCCAGCAGTGGGTCCGGGACTAGCGTTGGCGGGGAGCTGTTTTTT.

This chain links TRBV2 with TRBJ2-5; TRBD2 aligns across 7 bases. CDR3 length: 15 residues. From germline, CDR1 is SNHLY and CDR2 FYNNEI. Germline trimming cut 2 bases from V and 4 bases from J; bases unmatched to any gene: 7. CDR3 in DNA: TGTGCCAGCAGTGAACTAGCGGTGGGCGGAGAGACCCAGTACTTC. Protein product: CASSELAVGGETQYF.

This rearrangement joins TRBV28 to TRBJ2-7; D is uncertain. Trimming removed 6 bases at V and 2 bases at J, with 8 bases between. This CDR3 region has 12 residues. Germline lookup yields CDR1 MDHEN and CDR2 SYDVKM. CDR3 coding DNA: TGTGCCAGCAGCGCCACGGCCTACGAGCAGTACTTC. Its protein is CASSATAYEQYF.

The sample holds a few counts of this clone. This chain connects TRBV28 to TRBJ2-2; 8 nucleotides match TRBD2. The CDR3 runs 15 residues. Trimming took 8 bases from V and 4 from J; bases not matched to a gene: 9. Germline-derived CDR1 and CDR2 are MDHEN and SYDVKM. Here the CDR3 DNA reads TGTGCCAGCTTTCGGGGGGGGCCGGGCACCGGGGAGCTGTTTTTT. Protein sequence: CASFRGGPGTGELFF.

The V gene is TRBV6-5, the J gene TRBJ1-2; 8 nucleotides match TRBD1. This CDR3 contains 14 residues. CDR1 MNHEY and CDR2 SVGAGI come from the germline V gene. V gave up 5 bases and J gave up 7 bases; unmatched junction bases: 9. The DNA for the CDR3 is TGTGCCAGCAGTACCCACGGACAGGGAGGTGGCTACACCTTC. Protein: CASSTHGQGGGYTF.